The 17 T cell receptor beta chains below all came from one sample that was sequenced in a study of T-cell memory formation after mild COVID-19. TCRdb called the 5' RACE reads again in MiXCR, with one record for every CDR3 protein. Among about 470,000 distinct CDR3 sequences listed, around 27% were seen once. The specimen was PBMCs or a T cell subset sorted from them (not recorded which). The receptor source for this set is an adult woman who had mild COVID-19 (a few samples of this study predate the infection). Cell type and time point are not known.

The chain recombines TRBV29-1 with TRBJ1-2; 7 bases match TRBD1. Germline values: CDR1 SQVTM, CDR2 ANQGSEA. This CDR3 spans 11 amino acids. J was trimmed by 7 bases and V by 7 bases; bases with no gene match: 6. CDR3 DNA: TGCAGCGGGCAAGCAGGGGGTGGCTACACCTTC. Its protein is CSGQAGGGYTF.

The rearrangement uses TRBV5-1 and TRBJ1-4; D not certain. The germline V gene has CDR1 SGHRS and CDR2 YFSETQ. V shed 1 base and J shed 6 bases, with 10 bases lying between them. This CDR3 spans 14 amino acids. As DNA, the CDR3 is TGCGCCAGCAGCTTGAGGTCCCAGGATGAAAAACTGTTTTTT. Protein sequence: CASSLRSQDEKLFF. The full variable domain, with the rest looked up from reference TRBV5-1 and TRBJ1-4, is KAGVTQTPRYLIKTRGQQVTLSCSPISGHRSVSWYQQTPGQGLQFLFEYFSETQRNKGNFPGRFSGRQFSNSRSEMNVSTLELGDSALYLCASSLRSQDEKLFFGSGTQLSVL.

This clonotype has just a few counts. The chain is built from TRBV6-2 or TRBV6-3 and TRBJ2-7; D not certain. The CDR3 consists of 12 residues. CDR1 and CDR2 from the germline V gene are MNHEY and SVGEGT. V lost 2 bases to trimming and J lost 4 bases, with 6 bases between them. The CDR3, as DNA: TGTGCCAGCAGTTACCGGGCGTACGAGCAGTACTTC. Its translation: CASSYRAYEQYF.

This clonotype showed up just a few times. The chain employs TRBV11-2 and TRBJ2-7; D is possibly TRBD1 or TRBD2 (5 bases each). Trimming took off 1 base at V and 2 bases at J, with 9 bases between the two ends. The CDR3 has 14 amino acids. The germline V gene encodes CDR1 SGHAT and CDR2 FQNNGV. CDR3 amino acids: CASSLAGSAYEQYF. CDR3 coding DNA: TGTGCCAGCAGCTTAGCAGGGAGCGCCTACGAGCAGTACTTC.

This clonotype was recorded a few times. The chain joins TRBV24-1 to TRBJ2-7; D is perhaps TRBD1 (6 bases). Germline CDR1 reads KGHDR; CDR2 reads SFDVKD. The length of the CDR3 is 12 residues. V lost 4 bases to trimming and J lost 5 bases, with 8 bases between them. The CDR3 region has the DNA TGTGCCACCAGTGACAGGGGCCACGAGCAGTACTTC. Protein product: CATSDRGHEQYF.

This chain joins TRBV4-1 and TRBJ2-3; D possibly corresponds to TRBD1 (6 bases). This CDR3 has 15 amino acids. Germline V gene sequence: CDR1 MGHRA, CDR2 YSYEKL. The V end lost 4 bases, the J end lost 4 bases, and 15 bases lay between the germline ends. The CDR3 nucleotides are TGCGCCAGCAGCCCAGGACAGATGGGCCCAGATACGCAGTATTTT. It specifies CASSPGQMGPDTQYF.

This rearrangement joins TRBV2 to TRBJ2-3, with D uncertain. This CDR3 region has 14 residues. From germline, CDR1 is SNHLY and CDR2 FYNNEI. V was pared by 8 bases and J by 0 bases, with 12 bases between. CDR3 sequence reads: CASLSITSTDTQYF. The CDR3 bases are TGTGCCAGCCTTAGTATTACAAGCACAGATACGCAGTATTTT.

The rearrangement links TRBV24-1 to TRBJ2-3, with D unresolved. The V and J ends lost 3 bases and 2 bases respectively, with 2 bases between them. Germline CDR1 KGHDR, CDR2 SFDVKD. The CDR3 has 12 amino acids. CDR3: CATSDTTDTQYF. For the CDR3, the DNA is TGTGCCACCAGTGATACCACAGATACGCAGTATTTT.

The V and J genes are TRBV20-1 and TRBJ2-3; D is perhaps TRBD1 (6 bases). This CDR3 region has 13 residues. Trimming left V 6 bases short and J 3 bases short, with 13 bases between. Germline V gene sequence: CDR1 DFQATT, CDR2 SNEGSKA (reference sequence). CDR3 nucleotide sequence: TGCAGTGCCGGCGGTCAGGGGACAGATACGCAGTATTTT. It codes for CSAGGQGTDTQYF.

In nucleotides, the CDR3 is TGTGCCAGCAGTCCCCGCCAGGGAGGGGACGGAAAACTGTTTTTT. It translates to CASSPRQGGDGKLFF. The chain uses TRBV12-3 or TRBV12-4 and TRBJ1-4; tentative D call: TRBD1 (5 bases). V was cut by 5 bases and J by 10 bases, with 20 bases left in between. The CDR3 runs 15 residues.

The chain links TRBV9 to TRBJ2-7; D is unresolved. The CDR3 is 14 residues long. From germline, CDR1 is SGDLS and CDR2 YYNGEE. V lost 4 bases and J lost 3, with 14 bases in between. CDR3 coding DNA: TGTGCCAGCAGCCAATCGTCCGGGTTCTACGAGCAGTACTTC. Protein: CASSQSSGFYEQYF.

V is TRBV7-2 and J is TRBJ1-1; 8 positions match TRBD1. The CDR3 has 15 residues. The V gene's germline CDR1 is SGHTA and CDR2 FQGNSA. Trimming removed 5 bases from V and 5 bases from J; junction bases left unmatched: 10. Here the CDR3 reads CASSLDRVLGTEAFF. The CDR3 DNA sequence: TGTGCCAGCAGCCTGGACAGGGTGTTGGGTACTGAAGCTTTCTTT.

The chain recombines TRBV11-3 with TRBJ2-2; D unclear. V was trimmed by 3 bases and J by 8 bases, leaving 7 bases between them. The CDR3 has 12 residues. The germline V gene has CDR1 SGHNT and CDR2 YENEEA. The chain's CDR3 is CASSFNRGELFF. The CDR3 nucleotides read TGTGCCAGCAGCTTCAACCGGGGGGAGCTGTTTTTT.

The chain recombines TRBV5-1 with TRBJ2-3; D assignment may be TRBD1 or TRBD2 (5 bases each). The CDR3 is made up of 15 amino acids. The germline V gene encodes CDR1 SGHRS and CDR2 YFSETQ. V was shortened by 6 bases and J by 5 bases, with 19 bases between the two germline ends. The chain's CDR3 is CASKSGDLNRDTQYF. Written as DNA, the CDR3 is TGCGCCAGCAAATCCGGGGACCTCAACAGAGATACGCAGTATTTT.

The rearrangement joins TRBV12-3 or TRBV12-4 to TRBJ2-2, with 9 bases aligning to TRBD2. The CDR3 contains 17 residues. The junction had 8 bases not matched to a gene; V was cut back by 4 bases and J by 2 bases. In DNA, the CDR3 is TGTGCCAGCAGTTCGACCTTGACTAGCGGCAACACCGGGGAGCTGTTTTTT. It yields the protein CASSSTLTSGNTGELFF.

The chain has TRBV7-6 and TRBJ2-1; 13 bases are a match to TRBD2. J was trimmed by 8 bases and V by 3 bases; bases with no gene match: 13. CDR1 and CDR2 (germline): SGHVS, FNYEAQ. This CDR3 contains 18 residues. CDR3 in amino acids: CASSLSAGLAGREDEQFF. As DNA, the CDR3 is TGTGCCAGCAGCTTGAGCGCGGGACTAGCGGGACGTGAGGATGAGCAGTTCTTC. Using reference TRBV7-6 and TRBJ2-1 for the parts outside the CDR3, the full variable domain is GAGVSQSPRYKVTKRGQDVALRCDPISGHVSLYWYRQALGQGPEFLTYFNYEAQQDKSGLPNDRFSAERPEGSISTLTIQRTEQRDSAMYRCASSLSAGLAGREDEQFFGPGTRLTVL.

This clonotype occurred a few times. The chain uses TRBV12-3 or TRBV12-4 and TRBJ2-7; 7 bases line up with TRBD1. J lost 2 bases, V lost 7 bases, and 8 bases had no gene match. There are 14 residues in the CDR3. CDR3 DNA: TGTGCCAGCAACTCTGGGGACAGCACCTACGAGCAGTACTTC. It translates to CASNSGDSTYEQYF.